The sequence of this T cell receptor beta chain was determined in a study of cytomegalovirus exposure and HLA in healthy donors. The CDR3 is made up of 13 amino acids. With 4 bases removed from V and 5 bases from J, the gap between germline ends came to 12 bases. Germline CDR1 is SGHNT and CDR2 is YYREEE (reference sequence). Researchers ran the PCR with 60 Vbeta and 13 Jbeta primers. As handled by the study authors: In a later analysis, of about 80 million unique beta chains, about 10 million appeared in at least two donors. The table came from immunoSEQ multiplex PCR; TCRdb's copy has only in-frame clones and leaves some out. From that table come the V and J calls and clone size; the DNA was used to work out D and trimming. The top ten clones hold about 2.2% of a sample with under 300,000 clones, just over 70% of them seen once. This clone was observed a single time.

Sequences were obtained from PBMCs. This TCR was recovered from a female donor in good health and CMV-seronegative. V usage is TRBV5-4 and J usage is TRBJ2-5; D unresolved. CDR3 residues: CASSRSEEETQYF. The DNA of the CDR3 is TGTGCCAGCAGCAGGAGTGAGGAGGAGACCCAGTACTTC.